This T cell receptor beta chain was captured in a study of T cells in Graves' hyperthyroidism and ophthalmopathy. Germline V CDR1 and CDR2: SGHAT, FQNNGV. V lost 2 bases to trimming and J lost 7 bases; unmatched junction nucleotides: 5. The CDR3 length is 15 residues. Diagnoses used clinical symptoms, serum thyroxine and TRAb, thyroid ultrasound and orbital computed tomography. There were TCR beta CDR3 regions amplified from RNA transcripts. HTBI primers drove first-round RT-PCR of the TCR CDR3. TCRdb re-called the multiplex PCR reads with MiXCR, one entry per CDR3 protein. Of some 770,000 distinct CDR3 sequences listed, roughly 15% are singletons.

V and J are TRBV11-2 and TRBJ2-1, with 10 positions matching TRBD2. Material for sequencing was blood. The sequence derives from a man aged 18 to 30 with Graves' hyperthyroidism. The CDR3 loop is CASSLPSGSMNEQFF. The CDR3 DNA sequence: TGTGCCAGCAGCTTACCTAGCGGGAGCATGAATGAGCAGTTCTTC.